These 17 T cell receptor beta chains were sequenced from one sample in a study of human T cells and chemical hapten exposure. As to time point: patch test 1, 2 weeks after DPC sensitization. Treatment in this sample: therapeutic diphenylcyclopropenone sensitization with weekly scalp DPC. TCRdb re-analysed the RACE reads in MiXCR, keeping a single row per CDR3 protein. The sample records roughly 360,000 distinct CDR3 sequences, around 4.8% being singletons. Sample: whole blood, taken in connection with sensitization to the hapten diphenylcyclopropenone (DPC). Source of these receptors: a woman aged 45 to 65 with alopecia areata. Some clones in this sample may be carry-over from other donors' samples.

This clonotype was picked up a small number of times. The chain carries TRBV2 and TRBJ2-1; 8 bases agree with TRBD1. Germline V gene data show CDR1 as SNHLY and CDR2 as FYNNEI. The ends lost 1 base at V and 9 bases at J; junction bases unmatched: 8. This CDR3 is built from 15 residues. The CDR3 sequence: CASSEVAGGEGEQFF. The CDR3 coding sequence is TGTGCCAGCAGTGAAGTGGCAGGGGGCGAGGGTGAGCAGTTCTTC.

CDR3 sequence (DNA): TGTGCCAGCCGGACCGCTGGGGCCAACGTCCTGACTTTC. Amino acids: CASRTAGANVLTF. The chain employs TRBV28 and TRBJ2-6; the D is unclear. The V end was cut by 8 bases, the J end by 2 bases, with 7 bases between. The CDR3 has 13 amino acids. Per germline, CDR1 MDHEN and CDR2 SYDVKM.

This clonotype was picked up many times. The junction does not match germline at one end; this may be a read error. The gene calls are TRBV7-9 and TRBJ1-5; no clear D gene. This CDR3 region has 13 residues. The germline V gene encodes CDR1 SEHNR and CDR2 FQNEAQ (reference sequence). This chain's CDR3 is CASSLAGSQPQHF. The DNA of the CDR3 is TGCGCCAGCAGCTTGGCCGGGAGTCAGCCCCAGCATTTT.

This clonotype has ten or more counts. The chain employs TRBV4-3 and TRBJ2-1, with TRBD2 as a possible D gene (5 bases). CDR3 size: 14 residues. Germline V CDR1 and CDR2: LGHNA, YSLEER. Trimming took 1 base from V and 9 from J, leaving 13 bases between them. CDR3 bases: TGCGCCAGCAGCCAAGTTCCAGAAGAGGGTGAGCAGTTCTTC. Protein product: CASSQVPEEGEQFF.

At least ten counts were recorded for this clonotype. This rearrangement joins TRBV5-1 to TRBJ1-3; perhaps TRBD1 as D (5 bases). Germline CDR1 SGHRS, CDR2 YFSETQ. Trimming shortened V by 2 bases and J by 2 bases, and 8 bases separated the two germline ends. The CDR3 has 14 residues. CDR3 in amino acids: CASSLTGTGNTIYF. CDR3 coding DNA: TGCGCCAGCAGCTTAACAGGAACTGGAAACACCATATATTTT.

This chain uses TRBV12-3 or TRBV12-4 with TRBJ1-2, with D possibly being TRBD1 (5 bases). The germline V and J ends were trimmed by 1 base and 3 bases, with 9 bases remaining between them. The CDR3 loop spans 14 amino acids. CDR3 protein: CASSLEGPYYGYTF. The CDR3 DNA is TGTGCCAGCAGTTTAGAGGGGCCCTACTATGGCTACACCTTC.

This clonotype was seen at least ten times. The CDR3 reads CASRQAASTDTQYF. CDR3 nucleotides: TGTGCCTCTCGACAGGCAGCTAGCACAGATACGCAGTATTTT. The J gene is TRBJ2-3, the V gene TRBV10-3; tentative D call: TRBD1 (6 bases). This CDR3 has 14 residues. V was clipped by 11 bases and J by 0 bases, with 15 bases between them. CDR1 and CDR2 from the germline V gene are ENHRY and SYGVKD.

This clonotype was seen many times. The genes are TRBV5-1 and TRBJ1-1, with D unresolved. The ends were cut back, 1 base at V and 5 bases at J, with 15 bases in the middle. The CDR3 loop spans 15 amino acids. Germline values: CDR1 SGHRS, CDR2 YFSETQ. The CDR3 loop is CASSLRSTSGTEAFF. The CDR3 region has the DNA TGCGCCAGCAGCTTGAGATCCACGAGTGGGACTGAAGCTTTCTTT.

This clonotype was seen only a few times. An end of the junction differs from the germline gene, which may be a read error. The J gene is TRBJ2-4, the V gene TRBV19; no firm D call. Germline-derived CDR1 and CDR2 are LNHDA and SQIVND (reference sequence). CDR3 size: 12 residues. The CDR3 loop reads CASSISTGPLDF. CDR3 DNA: TGTGCCAGTAGTATTTCTACTGGACCTTTGGACTTC.

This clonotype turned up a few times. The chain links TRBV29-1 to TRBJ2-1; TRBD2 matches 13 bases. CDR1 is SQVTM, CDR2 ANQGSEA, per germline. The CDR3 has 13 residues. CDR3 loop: CSGTSGTGNEQFF. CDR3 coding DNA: TGCAGTGGGACTAGCGGGACGGGGAATGAGCAGTTCTTC.

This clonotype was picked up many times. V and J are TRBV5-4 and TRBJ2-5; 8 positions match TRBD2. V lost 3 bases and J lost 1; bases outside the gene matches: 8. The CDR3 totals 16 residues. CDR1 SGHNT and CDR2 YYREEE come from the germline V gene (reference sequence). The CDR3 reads CASSSGAGATQETQYF. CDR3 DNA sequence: TGTGCCAGCAGCTCCGGAGCGGGGGCCACCCAAGAGACCCAGTACTTC.

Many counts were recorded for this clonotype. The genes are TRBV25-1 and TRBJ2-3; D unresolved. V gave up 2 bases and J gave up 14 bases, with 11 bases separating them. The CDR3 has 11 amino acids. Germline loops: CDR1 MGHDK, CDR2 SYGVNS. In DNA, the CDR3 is TGTGCCAGCAGTGAAGCGGTCACCTGGTATTTT. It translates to CASSEAVTWYF.

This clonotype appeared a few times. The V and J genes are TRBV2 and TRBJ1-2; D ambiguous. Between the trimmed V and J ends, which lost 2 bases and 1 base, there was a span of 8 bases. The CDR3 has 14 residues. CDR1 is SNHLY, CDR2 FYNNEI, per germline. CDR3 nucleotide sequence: TGTGCCAGCAGTGAAAGGCCCCATAACTATGGCTACACCTTC. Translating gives CASSERPHNYGYTF.

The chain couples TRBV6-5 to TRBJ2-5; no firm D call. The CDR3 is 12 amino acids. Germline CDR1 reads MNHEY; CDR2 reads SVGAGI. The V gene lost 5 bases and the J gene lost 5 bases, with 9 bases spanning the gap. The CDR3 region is CASSTPPETQYF. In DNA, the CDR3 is TGTGCCAGCAGTACCCCCCCTGAGACCCAGTACTTC.

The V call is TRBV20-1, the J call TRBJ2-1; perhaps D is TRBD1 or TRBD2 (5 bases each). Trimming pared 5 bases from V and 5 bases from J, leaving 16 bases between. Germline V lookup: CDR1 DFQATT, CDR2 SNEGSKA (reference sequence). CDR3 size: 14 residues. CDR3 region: CSAYSGTGDNEQFF. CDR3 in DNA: TGCAGTGCTTACTCCGGGACGGGCGACAATGAGCAGTTCTTC.

The CDR3 loop reads CASSLGPGDQPQHF. In DNA, the CDR3 is TGCGCCAGCAGCTTGGGGCCTGGGGATCAGCCCCAGCATTTT. V is TRBV5-1 and J is TRBJ1-5; D remains ambiguous. The V end was cut by 0 bases, the J end by 5 bases, with 9 bases between. The CDR3 extends over 14 amino acids. CDR1 is SGHRS and CDR2 is YFSETQ in the germline V gene.

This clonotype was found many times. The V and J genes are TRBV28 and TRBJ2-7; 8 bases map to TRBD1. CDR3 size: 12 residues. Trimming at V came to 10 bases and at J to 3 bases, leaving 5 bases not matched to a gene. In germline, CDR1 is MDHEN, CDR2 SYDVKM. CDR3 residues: CATETGDYEQYF. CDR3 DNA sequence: TGTGCCACCGAGACAGGGGACTACGAGCAGTACTTC.